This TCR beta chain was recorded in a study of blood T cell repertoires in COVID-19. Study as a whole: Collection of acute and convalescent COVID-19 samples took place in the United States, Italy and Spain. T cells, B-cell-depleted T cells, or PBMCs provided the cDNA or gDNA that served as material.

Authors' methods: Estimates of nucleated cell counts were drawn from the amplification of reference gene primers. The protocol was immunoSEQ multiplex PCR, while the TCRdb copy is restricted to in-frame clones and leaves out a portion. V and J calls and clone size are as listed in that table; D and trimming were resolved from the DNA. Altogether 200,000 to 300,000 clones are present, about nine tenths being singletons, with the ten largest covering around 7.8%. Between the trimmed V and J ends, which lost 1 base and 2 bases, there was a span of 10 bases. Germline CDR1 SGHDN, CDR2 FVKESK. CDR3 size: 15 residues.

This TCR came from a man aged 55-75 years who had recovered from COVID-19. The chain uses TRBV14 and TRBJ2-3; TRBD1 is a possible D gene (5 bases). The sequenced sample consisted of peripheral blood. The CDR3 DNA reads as TGTGCCAGCAGCCAAGGGGGCAGCCTCACAGATACGCAGTATTTT. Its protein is CASSQGGSLTDTQYF.